Listed below are T cell receptor beta chains from one sample, sequenced in a study of OX40 agonist ivuxolimab in advanced cancers. Generated by immunoSEQ multiplex PCR, the TCRdb table keeps only in-frame clones and is missing some. Among 70,000 to 95,000 clones listed, 88% were seen once. Source: CD4+ or CD8+ T cells sorted from blood, taken in a trial of the OX40 agonist ivuxolimab. These receptors were obtained from an adult with an advanced solid tumor such as melanoma, head and neck, liver or kidney cancer. Each CDR3 is given with its conserved first and last residue. The D gene is left open where the match is weak. The size of a clone is reported for some rows only, either as once, few or many, or as a class for expanded clones.

cdr3_aa | cdr3_nt | j_call | clone_size | v_call | d_call
CASSISGTGPTYNEQFF | TGCGCCAGCAGCATATCCGGGACAGGGCCGACCTACAATGAGCAGTTCTTC | TRBJ2-1 | NA | TRBV5-1 | TRBD1
CASRPELATGELFF | TGTGCCAGCAGGCCGGAGCTCGCGACCGGGGAGCTGTTTTTT | TRBJ2-2 | NA | TRBV6-5 | NA
CAVGEGHQPQHF | TGTGCCGTGGGGGAAGGGCATCAGCCCCAGCATTTT | TRBJ1-5 | NA | TRBV28 | NA
CASGREGSDTQYF | TGCGCCAGCGGGCGGGAAGGGTCAGATACGCAGTATTTT | TRBJ2-3 | NA | TRBV5-1 | NA
CASSLVPDLNSPLHF | TGCGCCAGCAGCTTGGTTCCGGACTTAAATTCACCCCTCCACTTT | TRBJ1-6 | NA | TRBV5-1 | NA
CASSLRGGYEQYF | TGTGCCAGTAGCCTAAGAGGAGGCTACGAGCAGTACTTC | TRBJ2-7 | NA | TRBV19 | NA
CASSMGDSTDTQYF | TGTGCCAGCAGTATGGGAGATTCCACAGATACGCAGTATTTT | TRBJ2-3 | NA | TRBV28 | NA
CASTLRGTGSGEQYF | TGTGCCAGCACCCTACGGGGGACAGGATCCGGCGAGCAGTACTTC | TRBJ2-7 | NA | TRBV13 | TRBD1
CASSQGSGGVWADTQYF | TGCGCCAGCAGCCAAGGGTCAGGGGGTGTTTGGGCAGATACGCAGTATTTT | TRBJ2-3 | NA | TRBV4-3 | TRBD1
CASSLRGALTDTQYF | TGTGCCAGCAGTTTAAGGGGAGCCCTCACAGATACGCAGTATTTT | TRBJ2-3 | NA | TRBV27 | NA
CASSYSSGSPNEQYF | TGTGCCAGCAGCTACTCTAGCGGGAGTCCCAACGAGCAGTACTTC | TRBJ2-7 | NA | TRBV7-2 | TRBD2
CASSSDGSEQYF | TGTGCCAGCTCATCCGACGGCAGCGAGCAGTACTTC | TRBJ2-7 | NA | TRBV18 | NA
CASSPRGRTGVVDTQYF | TGTGCCAGCTCACCACGAGGTCGGACAGGGGTTGTCGATACGCAGTATTTT | TRBJ2-3 | NA | TRBV18 | TRBD1
CASSFAPADTGELFF | TGTGCCAGCAGTTTCGCGCCAGCTGACACCGGGGAGCTGTTTTTT | TRBJ2-2 | once | TRBV28 | NA
CASTTPGNEQFF | TGTGCCAGCACCACCCCGGGGAATGAGCAGTTCTTC | TRBJ2-1 | NA | TRBV6-6 | NA
CASSQRSRGAGSSYNEQFF | TGTGCCAGCAGCCAACGGTCTAGAGGAGCGGGAAGCTCCTACAATGAGCAGTTCTTC | TRBJ2-1 | NA | TRBV14 | TRBD2
CASSTTVEAFF | TGTGCCAGCAGTACGACGGTCGAAGCTTTCTTT | TRBJ1-1 | NA | TRBV28 | NA
CASLGLREVPYNEQFF | TGTGCCAGCCTCGGGCTGAGGGAGGTTCCCTACAATGAGCAGTTCTTC | TRBJ2-1 | NA | TRBV7-8 | NA
CASSHAGPYETQYF | TGTGCCAGCAGCCATGCGGGGCCTTATGAGACCCAGTACTTC | TRBJ2-5 | NA | TRBV7-9 | NA
CASSRQGANEKLFF | TGTGCCAGCAGCCGACAGGGGGCGAATGAAAAACTGTTTTTT | TRBJ1-4 | NA | TRBV27 | TRBD1
CASSPTTGEGGTQYF | TGTGCCAGCAGCCCGACGACAGGGGAAGGCGGGACCCAGTACTTC | TRBJ2-5 | NA | TRBV7-9 | TRBD1
CAWASPDTLNGYTF | TGTGCCTGGGCCTCTCCGGACACGTTAAATGGCTACACCTTC | TRBJ1-2 | NA | TRBV30 | NA
CASSQGLEDEQYF | TGTGCCAGCAGCCAGGGACTAGAGGACGAGCAGTACTTC | TRBJ2-7 | few | TRBV11-3 | TRBD2
CASSSGGGLGEETQYF | TGTGCCAGCAGCTCCGGGGGCGGGCTAGGGGAAGAGACCCAGTACTTC | TRBJ2-5 | once | TRBV7-3 | NA
CASSQVLGRREGGDTQYF | TGCGCCAGCAGCCAAGTACTTGGGCGGCGGGAGGGCGGCGATACGCAGTATTTT | TRBJ2-3 | NA | TRBV4-1 | TRBD2
CAWRAPGGFYNEQFF | TGTGCCTGGAGGGCCCCAGGGGGCTTCTACAATGAGCAGTTCTTC | TRBJ2-1 | NA | TRBV30 | TRBD1
CASSGGTGVSGANVLTF | TGTGCCAGCAGCGGCGGGACAGGGGTCTCAGGGGCCAACGTCCTGACTTTC | TRBJ2-6 | once | TRBV9 | TRBD1
CASSLVGSSYNEQFF | TGTGCCAGCAGCTTAGTCGGTAGCTCCTACAATGAGCAGTTCTTC | TRBJ2-1 | NA | TRBV11-2 | NA
CASSSELAGVSEQFF | TGTGCCAGCAGCTCAGAACTAGCGGGAGTCAGTGAGCAGTTCTTC | TRBJ2-1 | NA | TRBV5-5 | TRBD2
CASSYTTGKWETQYF | TGTGCCAGCAGTTACACTACAGGAAAGTGGGAGACCCAGTACTTC | TRBJ2-5 | NA | TRBV6-5 | NA
CTSSRLAGLPWPYNEQFF | TGCACCAGCAGCCGACTAGCGGGGCTCCCTTGGCCCTACAATGAGCAGTTCTTC | TRBJ2-1 | NA | TRBV1 | NA
CASNPQAGGPGDTQYF | TGTGCCAGTAACCCCCAGGCGGGAGGGCCCGGGGATACGCAGTATTTT | TRBJ2-3 | NA | TRBV19 | TRBD2
CASSFRLAGNNEQFF | TGTGCCAGCAGCTTCAGACTAGCGGGAAACAATGAGCAGTTCTTC | TRBJ2-1 | NA | TRBV7-2 | TRBD2
CATSALAGELGEQFF | TGTGCCACCAGCGCGCTAGCGGGAGAGTTGGGTGAGCAGTTCTTC | TRBJ2-1 | NA | TRBV15 | TRBD2
CASTQRESGYTF | TGTGCCAGCACACAGAGGGAATCTGGCTACACCTTC | TRBJ1-2 | NA | TRBV6-6 | NA